The clone carrying this TCR beta chain was detected only a few times. Its target is unknown. The data originate from a study of T-cell memory formation after mild COVID-19. TCRdb passed the 5' RACE reads through MiXCR, listing each CDR3 protein once. The sample includes approximately 240,000 distinct CDR3 sequences, about a sixth of them seen just once. V trimming: 5 bases; J trimming: 8 bases; junction bases outside the gene matches: 7. Per the germline V gene, CDR1 is MDHEN and CDR2 is SYDVKM. The CDR3 length is 13 residues. The study, taken as a whole, reports: Clones from the second wave (peaking day 37) had unconfirmed SARS-CoV-2 specificity.

This sequence was found in a man aged 18 to 29 who had mild COVID-19 (a few samples of this study predate the infection). Cell type and time point are not known. Sequenced material: PBMCs or a T cell subset sorted from them (not recorded which). The chain joins TRBV28 to TRBJ1-2, with 8 bases matching TRBD1. In DNA, the CDR3 is TGTGCCAGCAGTACGAACAGGGGGATAGGCTACACCTTC. Its protein is CASSTNRGIGYTF.